This TCR beta chain is from a study of T cells in Graves' hyperthyroidism and ophthalmopathy. CDR3 length equals 14 residues. The J segment lost 5 bases and the V segment lost 3 bases, leaving 6 bases of the junction unmatched. Germline lookup yields CDR1 GTSNPN and CDR2 SVGIG (reference sequence). Diagnosis of hyperthyroidism was new in patients aged 18 to 65, and its duration was under 2 months. The PBMCs had their origin in roughly 9.4 ml of fresh peripheral blood. This clonotype was seen a few times. The antigen remains undetermined. Findings and caveats of the study: Ophthalmopathy got predicted by the model a median about six months before its onset.

Authors of the study amplified TCR beta CDR3 regions from RNA transcripts. The study used the HTBI primer set for a first-round RT-PCR of the TCR CDR3. From the multiplex PCR reads, TCRdb called clonotypes with MiXCR, one entry per CDR3 protein. The table has roughly 580,000 distinct CDR3 sequences, about 15% seen once. The sequence was obtained from a woman aged 25-40 years with Graves' hyperthyroidism that later progressed to Graves' ophthalmopathy. The sequenced sample consisted of blood. This sequence joins TRBV30 and TRBJ1-2; 10 bases are shared with TRBD1. The CDR3 protein is CAWSPDRGGYGYTF. CDR3 coding DNA: TGTGCCTGGAGCCCGGACAGGGGGGGGTATGGCTACACCTTC.